This record concerns one TCR beta chain sequence. From the 5' RACE reads, TCRdb called clonotypes with MiXCR, one entry per CDR3 protein. The repertoire holds around 120,000 distinct CDR3 sequences, with 15% to 20% as singletons. The entry originates in a study of T-cell memory formation after mild COVID-19. The source is an adult woman who had mild COVID-19 (a few samples of this study predate the infection). Cell type and time point are not known. The sample was PBMCs or a T cell subset sorted from them (not recorded which).

The CDR3 reads CASSLDPGGRGDYGYTF. For the CDR3, the DNA is TGTGCCAGCAGCTTAGATCCCGGAGGCCGGGGTGACTATGGCTACACCTTC. This chain connects TRBV11-2 to TRBJ1-2; D is uncertain. The V end lost 0 bases, the J end lost 3 bases, and 17 bases lay between the germline ends. Germline V CDR1 and CDR2: SGHAT, FQNNGV. This CDR3 has 17 amino acids.